This TCR beta chain was identified during a study of T cell changes during pregnancy in multiple sclerosis (dated by TCRdb to between 2018 and 2021). About the investigation overall: Changes in the T cell repertoire over the course of pregnancy were examined in this study in women with multiple sclerosis.

Points on this clone: The antigen this receptor binds is unknown. The sample holds no much larger clone one base away, and base qualities are not on file.

Libraries came from the immunoSEQ multiplex PCR assay. TCRdb re-hosts the immuneACCESS table, in-frame sequences only. Its copies lack some clones; in the studies checked, an unresolved V gene accounts for under half of them, and the cause for the rest is not known. Here the sample has over 50,000 clones; about nine tenths occur a single time. The ten largest clones take up less than 2.5% of the sample. V is cut by 0 bases and J by 11 bases, and the space between the germline ends is 17 bases. The germline V gene (reference sequence) specifies SGHNT as CDR1 and YYREEE as CDR2. Counted from cysteine to phenylalanine, this CDR3 has 14 amino acids. The kept DNA is CDR3 alone, 42 bases in frame from the first base.

The sequence was obtained from a female donor in good health, enrolled as a control in a pregnancy study. Sequences were derived from peripheral blood, sampled in the first trimester of pregnancy. The sequence links TRBV5-4 to TRBJ1-1; 6 matching bases give a weak D call of TRBD1. This receptor has the CDR3 CASSLDRGQGSAFF. The DNA reads TGTGCCAGCAGCTTGGATCGGGGACAAGGTTCGGCTTTCTTT.